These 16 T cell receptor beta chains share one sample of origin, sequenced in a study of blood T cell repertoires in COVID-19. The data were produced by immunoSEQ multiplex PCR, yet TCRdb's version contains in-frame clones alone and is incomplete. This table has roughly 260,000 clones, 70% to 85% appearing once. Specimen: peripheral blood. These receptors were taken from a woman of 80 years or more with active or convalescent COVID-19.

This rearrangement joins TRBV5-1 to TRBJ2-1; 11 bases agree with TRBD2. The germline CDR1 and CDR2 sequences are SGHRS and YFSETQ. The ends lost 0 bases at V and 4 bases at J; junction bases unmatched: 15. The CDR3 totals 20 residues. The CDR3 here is CASSLAPVGIAGGQYNEQFF. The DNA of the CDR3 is TGCGCCAGCAGCTTGGCCCCTGTGGGTATAGCGGGAGGGCAGTACAATGAGCAGTTCTTC. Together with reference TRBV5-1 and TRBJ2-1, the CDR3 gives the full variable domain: KAGVTQTPRYLIKTRGQQVTLSCSPISGHRSVSWYQQTPGQGLQFLFEYFSETQRNKGNFPGRFSGRQFSNSRSEMNVSTLELGDSALYLCASSLAPVGIAGGQYNEQFFGPGTRLTVL.

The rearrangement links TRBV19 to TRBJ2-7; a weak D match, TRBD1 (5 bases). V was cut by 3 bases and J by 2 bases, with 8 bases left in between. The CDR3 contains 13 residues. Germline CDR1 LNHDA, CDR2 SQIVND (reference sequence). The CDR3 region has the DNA TGTGCCAGTAGTATGGCCAGGGCCTACGAGCAGTACTTC. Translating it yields CASSMARAYEQYF.

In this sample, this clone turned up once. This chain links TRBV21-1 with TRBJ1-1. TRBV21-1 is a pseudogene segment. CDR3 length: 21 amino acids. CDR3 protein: CASSNKIRWYLIRRPNTEAFF. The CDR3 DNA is TGTGCCAGCAGCAACAAGATTCGGTGGTATCTGATTCGCCGCCCGAACACTGAAGCTTTCTTT.

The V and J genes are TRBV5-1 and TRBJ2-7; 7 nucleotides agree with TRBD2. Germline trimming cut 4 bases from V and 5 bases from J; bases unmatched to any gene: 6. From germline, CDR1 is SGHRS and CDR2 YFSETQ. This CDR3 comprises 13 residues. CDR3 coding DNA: TGCGCCAGCAGCACCGGGACTATCCACGAGCAGTACTTC. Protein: CASSTGTIHEQYF. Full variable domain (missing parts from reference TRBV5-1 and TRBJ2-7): KAGVTQTPRYLIKTRGQQVTLSCSPISGHRSVSWYQQTPGQGLQFLFEYFSETQRNKGNFPGRFSGRQFSNSRSEMNVSTLELGDSALYLCASSTGTIHEQYFGPGTRLTVT.

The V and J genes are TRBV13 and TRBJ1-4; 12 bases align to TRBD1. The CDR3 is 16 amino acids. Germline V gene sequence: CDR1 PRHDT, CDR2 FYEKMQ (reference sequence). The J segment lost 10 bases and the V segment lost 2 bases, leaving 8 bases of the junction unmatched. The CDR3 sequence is CASSLLRGTGGGKLFF. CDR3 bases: TGTGCCAGCAGCTTACTAAGAGGGACAGGGGGCGGAAAACTGTTTTTT.

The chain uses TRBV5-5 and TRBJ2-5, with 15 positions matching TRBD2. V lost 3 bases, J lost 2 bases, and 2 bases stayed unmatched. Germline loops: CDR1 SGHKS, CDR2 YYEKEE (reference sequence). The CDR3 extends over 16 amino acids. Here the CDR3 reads CASSWGLAGGQETQYF. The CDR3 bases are TGTGCCAGCAGCTGGGGACTAGCGGGGGGTCAAGAGACCCAGTACTTC.

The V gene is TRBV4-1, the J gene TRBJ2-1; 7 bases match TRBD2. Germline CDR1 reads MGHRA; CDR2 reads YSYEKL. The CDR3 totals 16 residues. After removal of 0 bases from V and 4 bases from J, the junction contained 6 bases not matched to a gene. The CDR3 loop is CASSQDSGGSYNEQFF. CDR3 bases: TGCGCCAGCAGCCAAGATTCAGGCGGGAGTTACAATGAGCAGTTCTTC.

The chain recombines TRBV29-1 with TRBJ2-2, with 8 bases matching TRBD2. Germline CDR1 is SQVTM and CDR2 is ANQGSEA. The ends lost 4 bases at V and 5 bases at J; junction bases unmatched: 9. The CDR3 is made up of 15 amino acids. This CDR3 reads CSVGVWASGTGELFF. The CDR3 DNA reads TGCAGCGTTGGGGTGTGGGCTAGCGGGACCGGGGAGCTGTTTTTT.

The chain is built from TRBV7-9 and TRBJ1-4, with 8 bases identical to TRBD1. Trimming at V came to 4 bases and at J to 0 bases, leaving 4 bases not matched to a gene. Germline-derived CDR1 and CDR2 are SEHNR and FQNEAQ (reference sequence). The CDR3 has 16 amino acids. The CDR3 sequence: CASSSWTGSTNEKLFF. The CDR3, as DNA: TGTGCCAGCAGCTCCTGGACAGGGTCAACTAATGAAAAACTGTTTTTT.

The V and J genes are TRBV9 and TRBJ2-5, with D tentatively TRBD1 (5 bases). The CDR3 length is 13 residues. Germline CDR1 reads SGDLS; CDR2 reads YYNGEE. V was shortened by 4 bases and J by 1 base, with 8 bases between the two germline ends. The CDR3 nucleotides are TGTGCCAGCAGCACCGACAGCCAAGAGACCCAGTACTTC. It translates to CASSTDSQETQYF.

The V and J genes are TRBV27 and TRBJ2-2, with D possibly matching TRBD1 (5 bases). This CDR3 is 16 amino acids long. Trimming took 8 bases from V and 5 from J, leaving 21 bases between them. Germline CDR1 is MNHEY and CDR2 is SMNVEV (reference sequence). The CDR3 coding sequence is TGTGCCAGCCGCCCCGACAGCCCCCTACGTACCGGGGAGCTGTTTTTT. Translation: CASRPDSPLRTGELFF.

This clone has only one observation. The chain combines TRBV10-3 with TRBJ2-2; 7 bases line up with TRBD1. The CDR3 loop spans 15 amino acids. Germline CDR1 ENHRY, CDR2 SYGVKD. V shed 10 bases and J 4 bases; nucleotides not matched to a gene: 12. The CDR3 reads CATKEGAHGTGELFF. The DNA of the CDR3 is TGTGCCACCAAAGAGGGGGCGCATGGCACCGGGGAGCTGTTTTTT.

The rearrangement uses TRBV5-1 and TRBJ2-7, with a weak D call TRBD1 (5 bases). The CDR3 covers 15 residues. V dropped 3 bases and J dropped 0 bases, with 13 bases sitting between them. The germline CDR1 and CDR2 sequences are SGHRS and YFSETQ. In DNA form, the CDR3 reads TGCGCCAGCAGCTCCCAAGGGGTCGGCTCCTACGAGCAGTACTTC. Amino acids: CASSSQGVGSYEQYF. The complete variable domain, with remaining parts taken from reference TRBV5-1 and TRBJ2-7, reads KAGVTQTPRYLIKTRGQQVTLSCSPISGHRSVSWYQQTPGQGLQFLFEYFSETQRNKGNFPGRFSGRQFSNSRSEMNVSTLELGDSALYLCASSSQGVGSYEQYFGPGTRLTVT.

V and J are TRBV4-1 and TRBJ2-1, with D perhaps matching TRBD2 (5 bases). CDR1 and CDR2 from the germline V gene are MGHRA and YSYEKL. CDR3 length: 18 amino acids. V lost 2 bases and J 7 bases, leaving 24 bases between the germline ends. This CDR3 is CASSQMDGEPRGRNEQFF. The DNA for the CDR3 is TGCGCCAGCAGCCAAATGGACGGGGAACCCCGAGGTAGGAATGAGCAGTTCTTC.

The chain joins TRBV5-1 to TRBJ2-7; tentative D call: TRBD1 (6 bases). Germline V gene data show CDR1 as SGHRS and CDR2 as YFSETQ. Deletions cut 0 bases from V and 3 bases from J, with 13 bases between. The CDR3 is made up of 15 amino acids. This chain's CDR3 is CASSLVARGVYEQYF. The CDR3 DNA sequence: TGCGCCAGCAGCTTGGTGGCCAGGGGAGTCTACGAGCAGTACTTC.

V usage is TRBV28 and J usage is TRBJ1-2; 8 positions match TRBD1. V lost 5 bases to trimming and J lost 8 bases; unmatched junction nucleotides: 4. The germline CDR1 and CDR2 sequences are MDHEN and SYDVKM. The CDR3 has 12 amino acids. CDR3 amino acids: CASSPRTGGYTF. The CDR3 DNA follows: TGTGCCAGCAGTCCCCGGACAGGGGGCTACACCTTC.